Listed here are 2 T cell receptor beta chains from one sample, sequenced in a study of identical twins. TCRdb reprocessed the 5' RACE reads with MiXCR, giving one entry per CDR3 protein. The profile shows 240,000 or so distinct CDR3 sequences, approximately 12% of them singletons. This same sample was also part of a study on yellow fever vaccine responses in identical twins.

The material sequenced was memory (CD45RO+) T cells sorted from blood. These receptors came from a woman aged 18-29 years in good health.

This clonotype was counted many times. The chain employs TRBV24-1 and TRBJ2-1, with unresolved D. The length of the CDR3 is 12 residues. The V gene lost 3 bases and the J gene lost 13 bases, with 12 bases spanning the gap. Per germline, CDR1 KGHDR and CDR2 SFDVKD. CDR3 in amino acids: CATSDPHLHQFF. CDR3 bases: TGTGCCACCAGTGATCCTCACCTGCACCAGTTCTTC.

The chain has TRBV27 and TRBJ2-4, with unresolved D. Per the germline V gene, CDR1 is MNHEY and CDR2 is SMNVEV (reference sequence). The CDR3 totals 14 residues. V was cut by 6 bases and J by 0 bases, with 9 bases left in between. CDR3 protein: CASSPVLAKNIQYF. DNA for the CDR3: TGTGCCAGCAGCCCGGTCCTAGCCAAAAACATTCAGTACTTC.